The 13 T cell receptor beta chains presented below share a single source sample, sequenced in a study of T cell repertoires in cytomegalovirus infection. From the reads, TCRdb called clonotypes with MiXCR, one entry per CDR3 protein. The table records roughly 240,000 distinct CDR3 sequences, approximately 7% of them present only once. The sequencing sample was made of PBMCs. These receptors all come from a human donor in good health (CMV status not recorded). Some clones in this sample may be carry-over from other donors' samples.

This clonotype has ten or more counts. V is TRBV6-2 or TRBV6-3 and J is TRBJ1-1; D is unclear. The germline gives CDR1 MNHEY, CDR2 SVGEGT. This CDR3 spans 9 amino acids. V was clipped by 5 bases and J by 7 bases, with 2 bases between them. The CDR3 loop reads CASSDEAFF. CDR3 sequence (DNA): TGTGCCAGCAGTGATGAAGCTTTCTTT.

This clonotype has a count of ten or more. The CDR3 loop is CASSTTMGDYPYNEQFF. CDR3 nucleotide sequence: TGTGCCAGCAGCACTACCATGGGGGACTATCCCTACAATGAGCAGTTCTTC. The V call is TRBV7-2, the J call TRBJ2-1; 7 bases map to TRBD2. From germline, CDR1 is SGHTA and CDR2 FQGNSA. This CDR3 contains 17 residues. The ends lost 5 bases at V and 2 bases at J; junction bases unmatched: 12.

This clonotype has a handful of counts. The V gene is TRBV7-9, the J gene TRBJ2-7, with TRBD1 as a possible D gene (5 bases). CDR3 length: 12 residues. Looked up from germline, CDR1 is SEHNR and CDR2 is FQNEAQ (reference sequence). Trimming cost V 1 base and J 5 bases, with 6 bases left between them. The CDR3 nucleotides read TGTGCCAGCAGCTTAGTGGGGCACGAGCAGTACTTC. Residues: CASSLVGHEQYF.

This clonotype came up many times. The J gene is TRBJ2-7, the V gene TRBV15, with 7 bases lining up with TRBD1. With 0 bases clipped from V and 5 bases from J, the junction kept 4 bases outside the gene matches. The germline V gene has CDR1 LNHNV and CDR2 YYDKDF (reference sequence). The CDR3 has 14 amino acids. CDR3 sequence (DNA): TGTGCCACCAGCAGAGATCGAACAGGGGACGAGCAGTACTTC. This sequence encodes CATSRDRTGDEQYF.

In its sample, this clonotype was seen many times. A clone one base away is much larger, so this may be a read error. CDR3 DNA: TGTGCCAGCAGCAAAGGGAGGAACACTGAAGCTTTCTTT. It translates to CASSKGRNTEAFF. V gene TRBV7-9 combines with J gene TRBJ1-1, with D uncertain. Deletions cut 5 bases from V and 1 base from J, with 8 bases between. Germline CDR1 is SEHNR and CDR2 is FQNEAQ (reference sequence). The CDR3 loop spans 13 amino acids.

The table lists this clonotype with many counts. CDR3 nucleotides: TGCAGTGCCAGGGGACAGTCCTATGGCTACACCTTC. Residues: CSARGQSYGYTF. The chain recombines TRBV20-1 with TRBJ1-2, with TRBD1 identical over 7 bases. V shed 6 bases and J 4 bases; nucleotides not matched to a gene: 5. This CDR3 has 12 residues. Per the germline V gene, CDR1 is DFQATT and CDR2 is SNEGSKA (reference sequence).

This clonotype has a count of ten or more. In DNA form, the CDR3 reads TGTGCCAGTACCACCGTAGGAGGACAGGGGTCGTATGAGCAGTTCTTC. Amino acids: CASTTVGGQGSYEQFF. This rearrangement joins TRBV19 to TRBJ2-1, with 9 bases matching TRBD1. CDR3 length: 16 residues. From germline, CDR1 is LNHDA and CDR2 SQIVND (reference sequence). The V gene end was trimmed by 7 bases and the J gene end by 8 bases; junction bases not matched to a gene: 15.

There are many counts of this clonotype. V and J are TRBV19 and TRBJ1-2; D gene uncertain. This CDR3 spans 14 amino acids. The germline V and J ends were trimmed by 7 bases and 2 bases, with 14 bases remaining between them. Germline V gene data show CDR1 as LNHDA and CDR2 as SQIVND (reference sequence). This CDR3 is CASKPLGLNYGYTF. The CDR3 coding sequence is TGTGCCAGTAAACCCCTCGGTCTAAACTATGGCTACACCTTC.

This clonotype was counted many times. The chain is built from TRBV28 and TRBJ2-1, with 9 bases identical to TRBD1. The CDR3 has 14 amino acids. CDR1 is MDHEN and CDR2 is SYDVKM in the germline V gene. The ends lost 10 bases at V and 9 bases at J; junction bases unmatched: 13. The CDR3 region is CAIKGTGLFSEQFF. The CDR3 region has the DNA TGTGCCATCAAAGGGACAGGGTTGTTCAGTGAGCAGTTCTTC.

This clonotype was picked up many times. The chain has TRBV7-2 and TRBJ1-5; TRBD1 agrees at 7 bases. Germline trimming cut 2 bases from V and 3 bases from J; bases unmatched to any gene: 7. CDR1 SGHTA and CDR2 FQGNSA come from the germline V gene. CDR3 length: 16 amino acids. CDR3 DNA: TGTGCCAGCAGCTTATACAGGGGCGGCACCAATCAGCCCCAGCATTTT. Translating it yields CASSLYRGGTNQPQHF.

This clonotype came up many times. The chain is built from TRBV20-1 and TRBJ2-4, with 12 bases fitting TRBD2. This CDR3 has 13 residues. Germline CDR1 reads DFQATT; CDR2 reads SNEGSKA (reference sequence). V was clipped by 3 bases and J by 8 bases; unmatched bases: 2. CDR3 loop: CSARTSGGDIQYF. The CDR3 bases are TGCAGTGCTAGGACTAGCGGGGGCGACATTCAGTACTTC.

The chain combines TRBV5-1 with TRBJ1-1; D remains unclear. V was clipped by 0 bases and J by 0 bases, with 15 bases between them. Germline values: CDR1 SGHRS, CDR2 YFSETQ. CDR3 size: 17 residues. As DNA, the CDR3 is TGCGCCAGCAGCTTGGTTCCCGTCGCACCACTGAACACTGAAGCTTTCTTT. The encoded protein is CASSLVPVAPLNTEAFF.

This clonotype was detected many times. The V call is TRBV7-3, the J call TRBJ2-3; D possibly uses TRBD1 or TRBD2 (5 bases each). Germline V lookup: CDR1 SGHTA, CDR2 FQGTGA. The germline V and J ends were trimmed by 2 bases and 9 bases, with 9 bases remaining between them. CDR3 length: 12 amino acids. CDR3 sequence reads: CASSLVGDTQYF. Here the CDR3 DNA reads TGTGCCAGCAGCTTAGTCGGGGACACGCAGTATTTT.